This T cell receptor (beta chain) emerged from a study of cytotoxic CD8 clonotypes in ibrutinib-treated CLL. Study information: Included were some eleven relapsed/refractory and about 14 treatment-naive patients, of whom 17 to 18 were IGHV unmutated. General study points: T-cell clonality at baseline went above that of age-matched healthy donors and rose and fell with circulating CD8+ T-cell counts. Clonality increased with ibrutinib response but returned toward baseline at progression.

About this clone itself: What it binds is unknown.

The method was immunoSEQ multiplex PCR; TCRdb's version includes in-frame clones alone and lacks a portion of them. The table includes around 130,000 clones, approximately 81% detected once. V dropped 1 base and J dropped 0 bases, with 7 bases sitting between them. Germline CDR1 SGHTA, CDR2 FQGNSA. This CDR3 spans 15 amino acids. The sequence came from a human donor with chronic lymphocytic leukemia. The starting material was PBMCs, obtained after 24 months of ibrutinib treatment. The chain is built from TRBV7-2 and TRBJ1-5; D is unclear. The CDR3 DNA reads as TGTGCCAGCAGCTTAGGGGGTTTTAGCAATCAGCCCCAGCATTTT. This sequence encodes CASSLGGFSNQPQHF.